This is a list of T cell receptor beta chains from one sample in a study of blood T cell repertoires in COVID-19. Clones were sequenced by immunoSEQ multiplex PCR, and TCRdb holds only the in-frame ones, with some missing. This sample has fewer than 250,000 clones; roughly 90% occur once, and the top ten carry around 0.84%. The sample was peripheral blood. The receptors come from a man between 60 and 70 years old with COVID-19, enrolled during active disease. CDR3s include the opening cysteine and the closing phenylalanine or tryptophan. Where a row states a size, it is once, few, many or the class of an expanded clone; other rows omit it.

j_call v_call clone_size cdr3_aa
TRBJ2-3 TRBV27 - CASSPYPLGLAGDRGRDTQYF
TRBJ1-2 TRBV5-6 - CASSSIRDRLSYGYTF
TRBJ1-2 TRBV30 once CAWNRDNYGYTF
TRBJ1-2 TRBV4-3 once CASSQDRSRNYGYTF
TRBJ2-1 TRBV5-4 - CASSSRSTSGYNEQFF
TRBJ2-5 TRBV6-2/TRBV6-3 - CASSPRGAPGQETQYF
TRBJ1-5 TRBV4-1 - CASSQEIGGNNQPQHF
TRBJ1-5 TRBV19 - CASRATGGVINSNQPQHF
TRBJ2-3 TRBV9 - CASSVEQGTDTQYF
TRBJ1-2 TRBV28 - CASSLVLSGGQNYGYTF
TRBJ2-5 TRBV7-9 - CASSIASGGPQETQYF
TRBJ1-2 TRBV30 - CAWSVLGAGGYTF
TRBJ1-3 TRBV3-1/TRBV3-2 - CASSTNSQVSGNTIYF
TRBJ2-7 TRBV11-2 once CASSPAGTPIGQYF
TRBJ1-6 TRBV3-1/TRBV3-2 once CASSPRGGNSPLHF
TRBJ2-1 TRBV11-3 - CASSERTSGTNEQFF
TRBJ2-2 TRBV2 - CASRTGQGYTGELFF
TRBJ2-1 TRBV10-1 - CASSDRGSYNEQFF
TRBJ1-5 TRBV10-3 - CAISERQGNQPQHF
TRBJ1-5 TRBV5-5 once CASGATGNSNQPQHF
TRBJ2-7 TRBV6-6 - CASSQSGRVSYEQYF
TRBJ2-5 TRBV24-1 - CATSESGRKETQYF
TRBJ2-3 TRBV5-6 - CASRMTGGADHHTDTQYF
TRBJ2-1 TRBV15 - CATSTPTSGAYNEQFF
TRBJ2-1 TRBV4-1 - CASSQTGTAYNEQFF
TRBJ1-1 TRBV18 - CASSPRINKNTEAFF
TRBJ1-2 TRBV7-8 - CASSFGLTSYGYTF
TRBJ1-2 TRBV29-1 - CSVENPRRQGAGPHF
TRBJ2-4 TRBV27 - CASSPPRGGYVAKNIQYF
TRBJ2-1 TRBV4-2 - CASSQEWGGTLNEQFF
TRBJ2-1 TRBV3-1/TRBV3-2 - CASSQAMSSYNEQFF
TRBJ2-5 TRBV28 - CASSLVGTGAPETQYF
TRBJ2-7 TRBV30 - CAWNRAGGAGEQYF
TRBJ1-2 TRBV5-1 - CASSLGQGNYGYTF
TRBJ1-2 TRBV28 - CASSLFRGVYGYTF
TRBJ1-3 TRBV28 once CAAWGAGNTIYF
TRBJ1-6 TRBV5-1 once CASRATSGVGSPLHF
TRBJ2-2 TRBV19 - CASLNRGSVTGELFF
TRBJ1-1 TRBV14 - CASSQEWGQGGGTEAFF
TRBJ1-2 TRBV9 - CASSVDGSATGYGYTF
TRBJ2-7 TRBV9 - CASSVDSSGRYEQYF
TRBJ1-5 TRBV25-1 - CASSDTGTGDNQPQHF
TRBJ2-7 TRBV3-1/TRBV3-2 - CASSQGVLAGAYEQYF
TRBJ2-7 TRBV4-3 once CASSSSVSSMAYEQYF
TRBJ1-1 TRBV9 - CASSVQVLTEAFF
TRBJ2-1 TRBV9 - CASSVVGSGAEQFF
TRBJ2-2 TRBV4-2 - CASSQEASQTGELFF
TRBJ2-3 TRBV27 - CASSKGVLVITDTQYF
TRBJ2-3 TRBV5-1 - CASSLWRGGGTDTQYF
TRBJ1-5 TRBV5-6 - CASSLGVNQPQHF
TRBJ1-1 TRBV29-1 once CSARDRGRTEAFF
TRBJ1-5 TRBV5-1 - CASSLSGEGQPQHF
TRBJ2-7 TRBV5-4 - CASSLGRPKEQYF
TRBJ2-3 TRBV9 - CASSVARGSTDTQYF
TRBJ2-7 TRBV3-1/TRBV3-2 - CASSQAGLAGAQYF
TRBJ1-6 TRBV5-4 - CASSAGQGGHSPLHF
TRBJ2-3 TRBV3-1/TRBV3-2 - CASSGTSHGLAGGKSATQYF